This TCR beta chain is from a study of cytomegalovirus exposure and HLA in healthy donors. Study-level information: Among the approximately 400 genotyped donors, 70% to 85% were placed in the Caucasian-associated ancestry cluster.

In the PCR, 60 Vbeta and 13 Jbeta primers were used. Clones were sequenced by immunoSEQ multiplex PCR, and TCRdb holds only the in-frame ones, with some missing. The sample shows about 150,000 clones, roughly 70% of them seen only once. The CDR3 has 15 residues. Germline V gene lookup returns CDR1 SEHNR and CDR2 FQNEAQ (reference sequence). J was trimmed by 7 bases and V by 0 bases; bases with no gene match: 7. This clone has just a few counts. Antigen unknown. Study-wide results and limits: Some TCR beta chains (164 of them) were listed as cytomegalovirus-associated. Earlier analysis found most TCR beta V segments productive about 87% or about 30% of the time.

The V gene is TRBV7-9, the J gene TRBJ2-7, with 9 bases aligning to TRBD1. The sequence derives from a woman in her late teens or twenties in good health and CMV-seropositive. The sample taken for sequencing was PBMCs. The CDR3 bases are TGTGCCAGCAGCTTAGCTGGGACAGGGATTGATGAGCAGTACTTC. Translating it yields CASSLAGTGIDEQYF.